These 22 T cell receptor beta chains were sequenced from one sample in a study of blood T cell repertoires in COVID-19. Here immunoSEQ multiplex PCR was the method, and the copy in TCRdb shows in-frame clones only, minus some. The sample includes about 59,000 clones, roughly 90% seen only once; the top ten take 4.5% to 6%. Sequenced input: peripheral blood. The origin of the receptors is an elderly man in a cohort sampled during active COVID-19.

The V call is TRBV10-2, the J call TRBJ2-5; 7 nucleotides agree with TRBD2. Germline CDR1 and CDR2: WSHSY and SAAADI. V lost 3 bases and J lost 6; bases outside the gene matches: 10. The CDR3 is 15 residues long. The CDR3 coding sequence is TGCGCCAGCAGTGATATCCGAGCGGGGTTGCAGACCCAGTACTTC. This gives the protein CASSDIRAGLQTQYF.

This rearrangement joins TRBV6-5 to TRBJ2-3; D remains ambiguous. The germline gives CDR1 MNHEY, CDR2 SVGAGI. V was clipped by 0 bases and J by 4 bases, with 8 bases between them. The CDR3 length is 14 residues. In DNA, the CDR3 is TGTGCCAGCAGTTACTCGAACCGGGCAGATACGCAGTATTTT. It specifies CASSYSNRADTQYF.

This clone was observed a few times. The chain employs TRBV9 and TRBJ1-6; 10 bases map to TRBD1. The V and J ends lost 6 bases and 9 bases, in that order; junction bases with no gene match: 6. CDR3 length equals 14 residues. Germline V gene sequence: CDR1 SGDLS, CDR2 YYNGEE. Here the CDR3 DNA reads TGTGCCAGCAACCCGGGACAGGGGTCTTCACCCCTCCACTTT. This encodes CASNPGQGSSPLHF.

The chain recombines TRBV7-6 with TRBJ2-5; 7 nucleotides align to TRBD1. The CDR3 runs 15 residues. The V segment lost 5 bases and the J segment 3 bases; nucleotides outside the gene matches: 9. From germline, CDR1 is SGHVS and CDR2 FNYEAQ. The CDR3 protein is CASSTRTGSEETQYF. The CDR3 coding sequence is TGTGCCAGCAGCACCCGGACAGGATCAGAAGAGACCCAGTACTTC.

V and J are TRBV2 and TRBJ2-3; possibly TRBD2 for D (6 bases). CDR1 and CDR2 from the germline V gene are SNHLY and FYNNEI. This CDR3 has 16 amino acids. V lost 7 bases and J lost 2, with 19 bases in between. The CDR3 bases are TGTGCCAGCACCCGAAACACGGGACTCCTCACAGATACGCAGTATTTT. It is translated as CASTRNTGLLTDTQYF.

CDR3 nucleotides: TGTGCCAGTAGTATTCTACAGGGGGAAAACATTCAGTACTTC. It encodes CASSILQGENIQYF. The chain is built from TRBV19 and TRBJ2-4; 8 nucleotides agree with TRBD1. Germline CDR1 LNHDA, CDR2 SQIVND (reference sequence). The CDR3 contains 14 residues. J lost 5 bases, V lost 3 bases, and 3 bases had no gene match.

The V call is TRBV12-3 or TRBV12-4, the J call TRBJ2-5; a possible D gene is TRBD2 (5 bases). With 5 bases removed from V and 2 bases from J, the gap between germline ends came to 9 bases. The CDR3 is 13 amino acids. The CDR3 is CASSPRGQETQYF. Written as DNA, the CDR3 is TGTGCCAGCAGTCCCCGCGGGCAAGAGACCCAGTACTTC.

CDR3 protein: CASSQEAWPSGGAHNEQFF. The CDR3 DNA reads TGCGCCAGCAGCCAAGAAGCTTGGCCTAGCGGGGGGGCCCATAATGAGCAGTTCTTC. V is TRBV4-3 and J is TRBJ2-1, with TRBD2 matching over 12 bases. CDR3 length: 19 amino acids. V was pared by 0 bases and J by 7 bases, with 13 bases of the junction left unmatched. Per germline, CDR1 LGHNA and CDR2 YSLEER.

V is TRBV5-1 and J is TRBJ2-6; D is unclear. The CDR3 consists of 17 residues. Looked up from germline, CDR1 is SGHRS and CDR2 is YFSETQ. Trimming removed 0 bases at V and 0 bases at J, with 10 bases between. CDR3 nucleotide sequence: TGCGCCAGCAGCTTGGGACAACCCGTCTCTGGGGCCAACGTCCTGACTTTC. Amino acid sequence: CASSLGQPVSGANVLTF.

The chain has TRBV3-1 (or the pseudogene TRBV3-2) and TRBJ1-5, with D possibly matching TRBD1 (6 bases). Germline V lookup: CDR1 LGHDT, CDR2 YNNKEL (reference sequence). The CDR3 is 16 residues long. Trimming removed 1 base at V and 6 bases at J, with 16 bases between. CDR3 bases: TGTGCCAGCAGCCAAGGGGGGCAGGGAATATCTCAGCCCCAGCATTTT. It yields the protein CASSQGGQGISQPQHF.

This CDR3 is CASSETGSYGYTF. The DNA of the CDR3 is TGCGCCAGCAGTGAAACGGGGAGCTATGGCTACACCTTC. This chain connects TRBV10-1 to TRBJ1-2; D gene unclear. V gave up 3 bases and J gave up 4 bases, with 9 bases separating them. CDR1 is WNHNN, CDR2 SYGVQD, per germline (reference sequence). The CDR3 sequence is 13 residues long.

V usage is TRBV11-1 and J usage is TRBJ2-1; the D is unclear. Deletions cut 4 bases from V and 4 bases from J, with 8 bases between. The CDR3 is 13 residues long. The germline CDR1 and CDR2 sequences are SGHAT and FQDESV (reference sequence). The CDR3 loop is CASSSDSYNEQFF. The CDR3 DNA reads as TGTGCCAGCAGCTCAGACTCGTACAATGAGCAGTTCTTC.

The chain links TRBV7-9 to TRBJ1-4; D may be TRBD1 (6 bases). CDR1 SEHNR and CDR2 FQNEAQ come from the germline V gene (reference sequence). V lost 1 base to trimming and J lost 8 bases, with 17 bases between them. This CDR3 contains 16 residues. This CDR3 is CASSLVGGGGPEKLFF. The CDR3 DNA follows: TGTGCCAGCAGCTTAGTTGGGGGCGGAGGACCAGAAAAACTGTTTTTT.

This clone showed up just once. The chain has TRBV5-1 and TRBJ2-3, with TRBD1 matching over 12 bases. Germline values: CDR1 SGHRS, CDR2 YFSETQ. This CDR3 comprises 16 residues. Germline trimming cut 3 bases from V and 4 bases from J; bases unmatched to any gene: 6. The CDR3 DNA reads TGCGCCAGCAGCTGGACCGGGACAGGGGGCGCAGATACGCAGTATTTT. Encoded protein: CASSWTGTGGADTQYF. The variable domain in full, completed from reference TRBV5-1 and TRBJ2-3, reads KAGVTQTPRYLIKTRGQQVTLSCSPISGHRSVSWYQQTPGQGLQFLFEYFSETQRNKGNFPGRFSGRQFSNSRSEMNVSTLELGDSALYLCASSWTGTGGADTQYFGPGTRLTVL.

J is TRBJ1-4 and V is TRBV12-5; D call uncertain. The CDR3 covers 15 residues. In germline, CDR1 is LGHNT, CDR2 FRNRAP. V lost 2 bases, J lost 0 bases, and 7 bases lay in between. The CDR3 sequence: CASGLTGTTNEKLFF. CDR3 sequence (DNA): TGTGCTAGTGGTTTGACGGGGACAACTAATGAAAAACTGTTTTTT.

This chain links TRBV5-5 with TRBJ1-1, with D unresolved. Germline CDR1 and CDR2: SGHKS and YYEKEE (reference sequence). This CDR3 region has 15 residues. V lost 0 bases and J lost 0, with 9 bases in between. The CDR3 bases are TGTGCCAGCAGCTTGGATCCTTATATGAACACTGAAGCTTTCTTT. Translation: CASSLDPYMNTEAFF.

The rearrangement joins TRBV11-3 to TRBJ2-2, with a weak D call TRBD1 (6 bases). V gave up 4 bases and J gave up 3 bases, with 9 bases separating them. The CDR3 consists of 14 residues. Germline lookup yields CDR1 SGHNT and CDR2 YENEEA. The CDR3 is CASSSPGDTGELFF. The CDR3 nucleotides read TGTGCCAGCAGCTCCCCAGGGGACACCGGGGAGCTGTTTTTT.

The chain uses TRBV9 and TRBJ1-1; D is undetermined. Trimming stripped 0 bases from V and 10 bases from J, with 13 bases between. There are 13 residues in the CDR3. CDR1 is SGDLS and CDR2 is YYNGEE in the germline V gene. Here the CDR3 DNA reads TGTGCCAGCAGCGTAGGCCCTCTCAGCGGAGCTTTCTTT. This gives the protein CASSVGPLSGAFF.

The CDR3: CASSQERIPVGTSGGPPDTQYF. CDR3 coding DNA: TGTGCCAGCAGCCAAGAAAGGATTCCGGTTGGGACTAGCGGGGGGCCCCCGGATACGCAGTATTTT. This chain connects TRBV3-1 (or the pseudogene TRBV3-2) to TRBJ2-3; 15 bases match TRBD2. The CDR3 runs to 22 residues. CDR1 is LGHDT, CDR2 YNNKEL, per germline (reference sequence). Germline trimming cut 0 bases from V and 6 bases from J; bases unmatched to any gene: 19.

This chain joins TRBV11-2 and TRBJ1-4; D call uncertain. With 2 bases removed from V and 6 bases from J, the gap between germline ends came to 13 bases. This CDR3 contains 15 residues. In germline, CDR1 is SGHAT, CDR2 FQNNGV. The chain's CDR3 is CASSLLSVSHEKLFF. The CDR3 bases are TGTGCCAGCAGCTTATTGTCGGTTAGTCATGAAAAACTGTTTTTT.

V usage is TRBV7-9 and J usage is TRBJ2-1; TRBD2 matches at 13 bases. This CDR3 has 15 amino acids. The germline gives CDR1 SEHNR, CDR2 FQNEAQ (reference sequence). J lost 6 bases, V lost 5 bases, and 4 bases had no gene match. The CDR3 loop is CASSALAGGFNEQFF. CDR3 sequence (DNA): TGTGCCAGCAGCGCACTAGCGGGAGGGTTCAATGAGCAGTTCTTC.

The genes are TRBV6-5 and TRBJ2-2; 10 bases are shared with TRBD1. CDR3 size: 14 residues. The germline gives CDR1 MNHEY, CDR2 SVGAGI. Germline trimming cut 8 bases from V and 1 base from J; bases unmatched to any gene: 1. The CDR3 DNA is TGTGCCAGCTGGGACAGGGGGAACACCGGGGAGCTGTTTTTT. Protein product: CASWDRGNTGELFF.